The next 25 T cell receptor beta chains were all read from a single sample in a study of shared clonotypes between healthy human individuals. Clones were sequenced by immunoSEQ multiplex PCR, and TCRdb holds only the in-frame ones, with some missing. The repertoire holds about 2.4 million clones, approximately 94% seen once, with around 0.14% in the top ten. The sequenced sample was naive CD4+ T cells sorted from blood. Described subset: CD45RA+ positively selected. The receptors were gathered from a man in his late teens or twenties in good health.

The rearrangement joins TRBV4-1 to TRBJ2-1; 9 bases map to TRBD2. Looked up from germline, CDR1 is MGHRA and CDR2 is YSYEKL. This CDR3 contains 18 residues. V shed 1 base and J 1 base; nucleotides not matched to a gene: 8. CDR3 amino acids: CASSQGYAGGKSYNEQFF. DNA for the CDR3: TGCGCCAGCAGCCAAGGATACGCGGGGGGGAAATCCTACAATGAGCAGTTCTTC.

The rearrangement links TRBV7-9 to TRBJ2-5; no clear D. The CDR3 extends over 15 amino acids. Germline CDR1 SEHNR, CDR2 FQNEAQ (reference sequence). Trimming stripped 1 base from V and 2 bases from J, with 11 bases between. In DNA form, the CDR3 reads TGTGCCAGCAGCTTAGGGGCCGGGCTTCAAGAGACCCAGTACTTC. This sequence encodes CASSLGAGLQETQYF.

Notes on this clone: The same CDR3 is also encoded by other DNA sequences in this sample. J is TRBJ2-1 and V is TRBV30; D is undetermined. Germline-derived CDR1 and CDR2 are GTSNPN and SVGIG (reference sequence). This CDR3 is built from 13 residues. V lost 5 bases, J lost 4 bases, and 12 bases lay in between. The DNA for the CDR3 is TGTGCCTGGGCCGGAAGTAGTTACAATGAGCAGTTCTTC. It yields the protein CAWAGSSYNEQFF.

The chain uses TRBV5-4 and TRBJ2-3, with 14 bases matching TRBD2. The germline V gene encodes CDR1 SGHNT and CDR2 YYREEE (reference sequence). This CDR3 spans 18 amino acids. After removal of 0 bases from V and 3 bases from J, the junction contained 6 bases not matched to a gene. The DNA of the CDR3 is TGTGCCAGCAGCTTGGCGGGACTAGCGGGAGTGGGAACAGATACGCAGTATTTT. Its translation: CASSLAGLAGVGTDTQYF.

The chain has TRBV6-5 and TRBJ2-7, with D maybe TRBD1 (6 bases). Trimming took off 11 bases at V and 1 base at J, with 18 bases between the two ends. This CDR3 spans 14 amino acids. In germline, CDR1 is MNHEY, CDR2 SVGAGI. In DNA, the CDR3 is TGTGCCCACGCATCAGGACAGACTTCCTACGAGCAGTACTTC. Protein sequence: CAHASGQTSYEQYF.

Only a few counts were recorded for this clone. V gene TRBV7-9 combines with J gene TRBJ2-7; D is perhaps TRBD2 (5 bases). From germline, CDR1 is SEHNR and CDR2 FQNEAQ (reference sequence). CDR3 length: 14 residues. V lost 3 bases, J lost 5 bases, and 14 bases lay in between. This CDR3 is CASSLDSRAHEQYF. CDR3 nucleotides: TGTGCCAGCAGCTTGGACTCGCGGGCCCACGAGCAGTACTTC. Full variable domain (rest looked up from reference TRBV7-9 and TRBJ2-7): DTGVSQNPRHKITKRGQNVTFRCDPISEHNRLYWYRQTLGQGPEFLTYFQNEAQLEKSRLLSDRFSAERPKGSFSTLEIQRTEQGDSAMYLCASSLDSRAHEQYFGPGTRLTVT.

The J gene is TRBJ2-2, the V gene TRBV5-3; weak D call: TRBD1 (6 bases). TRBV5-3 is an ORF for which the function is uncertain. V was trimmed by 5 bases and J by 0 bases, leaving 11 bases between them. This CDR3 spans 15 amino acids. CDR3: CARSYRDPNTGELFF. The CDR3 bases are TGTGCCAGAAGTTACAGGGATCCGAACACCGGGGAGCTGTTTTTT.

This clone appeared a single time. The chain employs TRBV19 and TRBJ2-3; 14 bases line up with TRBD2. There are 19 residues in the CDR3. Trimming took 6 bases from V and 6 from J; bases not matched to a gene: 17. Germline V gene sequence: CDR1 LNHDA, CDR2 SQIVND (reference sequence). CDR3 residues: CASSRPGLAGDPFGDTQYF. CDR3 sequence (DNA): TGTGCCAGTAGCCGCCCGGGACTAGCGGGAGACCCCTTCGGGGATACGCAGTATTTT.

V is TRBV9 and J is TRBJ2-3, with 9 bases lining up with TRBD2. This CDR3 is built from 17 residues. V shed 0 bases, J shed 4 bases, and the junction held 9 bases outside the gene matches. The germline CDR1 and CDR2 sequences are SGDLS and YYNGEE. The CDR3 protein is CASSVAVGLAGSDTQYF. The CDR3 coding sequence is TGTGCCAGCAGCGTAGCCGTCGGCCTAGCGGGATCAGATACGCAGTATTTT.

This clone was counted once. V is TRBV6-1 and J is TRBJ1-3; no definite D call. The CDR3 extends over 14 amino acids. Trimming stripped 5 bases from V and 0 bases from J, with 8 bases between. Germline V gives CDR1 MNHNS, CDR2 SASEGT. The CDR3 region has the DNA TGTGCCAGCAGTTTCATCGGCTCTGGAAACACCATATATTTT. As protein: CASSFIGSGNTIYF.

The rearrangement links TRBV28 to TRBJ2-1; 7 positions agree with TRBD1. The CDR3 totals 16 residues. The J segment lost 15 bases and the V segment lost 3 bases, leaving 20 bases of the junction unmatched. Germline-derived CDR1 and CDR2 are MDHEN and SYDVKM. The CDR3 DNA reads as TGTGCCAGCAGTTTCCCCTCCTCTTTTCAATGGGACAGCGCGTTCTTC. This codes for CASSFPSSFQWDSAFF.

The V gene is TRBV5-1, the J gene TRBJ1-2; 7 positions agree with TRBD1. Trimming removed 3 bases from V and 5 bases from J; junction bases left unmatched: 4. This CDR3 is built from 13 residues. CDR1 and CDR2 from the germline V gene are SGHRS and YFSETQ. CDR3 DNA: TGCGCCAGCAGCTCCATACAGGGGTATGGCTACACCTTC. It codes for CASSSIQGYGYTF.

This clone was counted a few times. The chain uses TRBV30 and TRBJ1-2; 8 nucleotides line up with TRBD1. CDR3 length: 14 residues. Looked up from germline, CDR1 is GTSNPN and CDR2 is SVGIG (reference sequence). The V and J ends lost 1 base and 7 bases, in that order; junction bases with no gene match: 8. The chain's CDR3 is CAWSGPQGAVGYTF. In nucleotides, the CDR3 is TGTGCCTGGAGTGGACCCCAGGGGGCGGTTGGCTACACCTTC.

This chain connects TRBV28 to TRBJ1-5; D is unresolved. Between the trimmed V and J ends, which lost 2 bases and 6 bases, there was a span of 11 bases. Germline V gene data show CDR1 as MDHEN and CDR2 as SYDVKM. The CDR3 contains 14 residues. DNA for the CDR3: TGTGCCAGCAGTTTAAGGGCAGTATTTCAGCCCCAGCATTTT. As protein: CASSLRAVFQPQHF.

This chain uses TRBV4-1 with TRBJ2-7, with a weak D call TRBD2 (6 bases). Trimming left V 1 base short and J 3 bases short, with 13 bases between. CDR1 and CDR2 from the germline V gene are MGHRA and YSYEKL. The CDR3 has 15 amino acids. The CDR3 here is CASSQARGGSYEQYF. The DNA for the CDR3 is TGCGCCAGCAGCCAAGCCAGAGGAGGGAGCTACGAGCAGTACTTC.

V gene TRBV6-5 combines with J gene TRBJ2-6; D unclear. V lost 1 base to trimming and J lost 1 base, with 5 bases between them. The CDR3 runs 15 residues. Germline V gives CDR1 MNHEY, CDR2 SVGAGI. The CDR3 coding sequence is TGTGCCAGCAGTTACTGGATTTCTGGGGCCAACGTCCTGACTTTC. Its translation: CASSYWISGANVLTF.

The V call is TRBV7-8, the J call TRBJ2-4, with D unresolved. Germline CDR1 reads SGHVS; CDR2 reads FQNEAQ. The CDR3 is 16 amino acids. Trimming shortened V by 3 bases and J by 1 base, and 13 bases separated the two germline ends. The CDR3 is CASSLQPAPAKNIQYF. The DNA of the CDR3 is TGTGCCAGCAGCTTGCAACCGGCTCCTGCCAAAAACATTCAGTACTTC. Looking up the rest from reference TRBV7-8 and TRBJ2-4 gives the full variable domain: GAGVSQSPRYKVAKRGQDVALRCDPISGHVSLFWYQQALGQGPEFLTYFQNEAQLDKSGLPSDRFFAERPEGSVSTLKIQRTQQEDSAVYLCASSLQPAPAKNIQYFGAGTRLSVL.

In this sample, this clone turned up a few times. J is TRBJ1-1 and V is TRBV6-6, with unresolved D. The V gene lost 0 bases and the J gene lost 7 bases, with 12 bases spanning the gap. The V gene's germline CDR1 is MNHNY and CDR2 SVGAGI (reference sequence). The CDR3 covers 14 residues. Here the CDR3 reads CASSYSRVGDEAFF. The CDR3 DNA reads as TGTGCCAGCAGTTACTCGAGGGTAGGCGATGAAGCTTTCTTT.

This clone was found once. The CDR3 coding sequence is TGTGCCAGCAGCCACGCGTCCACCGGGGAGCTGTTTTTT. It specifies CASSHASTGELFF. The chain links TRBV7-9 to TRBJ2-2; D is unresolved. Germline V gene sequence: CDR1 SEHNR, CDR2 FQNEAQ (reference sequence). The CDR3 spans 13 residues. V was trimmed by 5 bases and J by 4 bases, leaving 8 bases between them.

To note about this clone: This CDR3 is also generated by other DNA sequences in the sample. The CDR3 DNA sequence: TGTGCCAGCAGTCCTGGACAGGGCACAGATACGCAGTATTTT. This codes for CASSPGQGTDTQYF. The V gene is TRBV6-5, the J gene TRBJ2-3; 7 nucleotides agree with TRBD1. The CDR3 has 14 amino acids. Per germline, CDR1 MNHEY and CDR2 SVGAGI. V gave up 5 bases and J gave up 1 base; unmatched junction bases: 3.

This sequence joins TRBV7-6 and TRBJ2-6; D possibly uses TRBD1 or TRBD2 (5 bases each). CDR3 size: 19 residues. V dropped 0 bases and J dropped 0 bases, with 15 bases sitting between them. Germline V gene lookup returns CDR1 SGHVS and CDR2 FNYEAQ. The CDR3 sequence: CASSLASGTYASGANVLTF. For the CDR3, the DNA is TGTGCCAGCAGCTTAGCTTCCGGGACCTACGCCTCTGGGGCCAACGTCCTGACTTTC.

The chain has TRBV30 and TRBJ1-6; 11 bases are shared with TRBD1. Trimming cost V 5 bases and J 8 bases; bases outside gene matches: 5. The CDR3 runs to 14 residues. Germline loops: CDR1 GTSNPN, CDR2 SVGIG (reference sequence). The CDR3 protein is CAWGDRGGYSPLHF. The CDR3 DNA sequence: TGTGCCTGGGGGGACAGGGGGGGATATTCACCCCTCCACTTT.

This chain uses TRBV5-4 with TRBJ2-4, with D hard to call. Trimming removed 0 bases at V and 5 bases at J, with 15 bases between. Per germline, CDR1 SGHNT and CDR2 YYREEE (reference sequence). This CDR3 region has 16 residues. For the CDR3, the DNA is TGTGCCAGCAGCTTGGCCGAGCAAGAGAGTGAAAACATTCAGTACTTC. Its protein is CASSLAEQESENIQYF.

The chain carries TRBV7-9 and TRBJ2-1, with 11 bases that match TRBD2. Germline assignment: CDR1 SEHNR and CDR2 FQNEAQ (reference sequence). V dropped 2 bases and J dropped 1; count of bases not matched to a gene: 10. This CDR3 has 19 amino acids. The CDR3 DNA reads as TGTGCCAGCAGCTTATATGGGCTAGCGGGGGGTAGTTCCTACAATGAGCAGTTCTTC. It specifies CASSLYGLAGGSSYNEQFF.

CDR3 coding DNA: TGTGCCTGGATCGGCCAGTCCCAGGGTAACTATGGCTACACCTTC. This gives the protein CAWIGQSQGNYGYTF. The V gene is TRBV30, the J gene TRBJ1-2, with D possibly matching TRBD1 (5 bases). This CDR3 spans 15 amino acids. Germline-derived CDR1 and CDR2 are GTSNPN and SVGIG (reference sequence). V lost 4 bases to trimming and J lost 1 base, with 16 bases between them.